This entry lists 19 T cell receptor beta chains sequenced from one sample in a study of beta chain features in type 1 diabetes. Expressed TCRB transcripts were sequenced, since all the RNA that had been isolated was reverse transcribed. The protocol was immunoSEQ multiplex PCR, while the TCRdb copy is restricted to in-frame clones and leaves out a portion. The repertoire holds about 930,000 clones, about a sixth seen once, with 0.023% in the top ten. The specimen sequenced was naive CD4+ T cells from blood. These receptors were taken from a woman under 30 in good health.

This rearrangement joins TRBV7-2 to TRBJ2-5; no clear D. The CDR3 sequence is 15 residues long. V was shortened by 5 bases and J by 0 bases, with 13 bases between the two germline ends. CDR1 and CDR2 from the germline V gene are SGHTA and FQGNSA. The CDR3 is CASSPPWSYQETQYF. DNA for the CDR3: TGTGCCAGCAGCCCCCCCTGGTCCTACCAAGAGACCCAGTACTTC.

This clone was seen only a few times. This sequence joins TRBV2 and TRBJ2-7; D possibly corresponds to TRBD1 (6 bases). The germline gives CDR1 SNHLY, CDR2 FYNNEI. V shed 4 bases and J shed 4 bases, with 11 bases lying between them. The CDR3 has 13 residues. The CDR3 coding sequence is TGTGCCAGCAGTGCCCAGGGGAGTTACGAGCAGTACTTC. Translation gives CASSAQGSYEQYF.

This clone was detected only a few times. V is TRBV9 and J is TRBJ2-7; the match to TRBD2 covers 7 bases. J was trimmed by 1 base and V by 4 bases; bases with no gene match: 5. The CDR3 is made up of 14 amino acids. Germline V CDR1 and CDR2: SGDLS, YYNGEE. The CDR3, as DNA: TGTGCCAGCAGCCCCCGTAGCGGGTCCTACGAGCAGTACTTC. Encoded protein: CASSPRSGSYEQYF.

The V gene is TRBV7-2, the J gene TRBJ2-7; D ambiguous. The germline V gene encodes CDR1 SGHTA and CDR2 FQGNSA. With 2 bases removed from V and 0 bases from J, the gap between germline ends came to 5 bases. The CDR3 runs 13 residues. CDR3 sequence (DNA): TGTGCCAGCAGCTTACAGCACTCCTACGAGCAGTACTTC. Amino acids: CASSLQHSYEQYF.

Concerning this clone itself: Additional DNA sequences in this sample encode the identical CDR3. V is TRBV7-9 and J is TRBJ2-7; the match to TRBD2 covers 9 bases. This CDR3 contains 14 residues. Germline V lookup: CDR1 SEHNR, CDR2 FQNEAQ (reference sequence). With V trimmed by 5 bases and J by 3 bases, 5 bases remained unmatched. The CDR3 sequence is CASSLLAGSYEQYF. The CDR3 region has the DNA TGTGCCAGCAGCCTTCTAGCGGGAAGCTACGAGCAGTACTTC.

This clone occurred a few times. V usage is TRBV29-1 and J usage is TRBJ2-3; 7 bases are shared with TRBD2. V shed 4 bases and J 2 bases; nucleotides not matched to a gene: 6. The germline gives CDR1 SQVTM, CDR2 ANQGSEA. The CDR3 covers 14 residues. DNA of the CDR3: TGCAGCGTTGTTAAAAGCGGGACCACAGATACGCAGTATTTT. It encodes CSVVKSGTTDTQYF.

In its sample, this clone was seen a few times. The DNA of the CDR3 is TGTGCCACCAGCAGAGGGCAAAAGGCGGGAGTAGGAAATGAGCAGTTCTTC. It yields the protein CATSRGQKAGVGNEQFF. The chain employs TRBV15 and TRBJ2-1; 7 bases map to TRBD2. V lost 1 base, J lost 7 bases, and 13 bases stayed unmatched. Germline lookup yields CDR1 LNHNV and CDR2 YYDKDF (reference sequence). The CDR3 contains 17 residues. Full variable domain (remainder filled in from reference TRBV15 and TRBJ2-1): DAMVIQNPRYQVTQFGKPVTLSCSQTLNHNVMYWYQQKSSQAPKLLFHYYDKDFNNEADTPDNFQSRRPNTSFCFLDIRSPGLGDTAMYLCATSRGQKAGVGNEQFFGPGTRLTVL.

The chain employs TRBV10-1 and TRBJ2-2, with D unresolved. This CDR3 region has 11 residues. Germline CDR1 WNHNN, CDR2 SYGVQD (reference sequence). The V and J ends lost 8 bases and 4 bases respectively, with 5 bases between them. As DNA, the CDR3 is TGCGCCAGCGAATGCACCGGGGAGCTGTTTTTT. As protein: CASECTGELFF.

This clone has only a few counts. The rearrangement joins TRBV25-1 to TRBJ2-5; TRBD2 matches 9 bases. The J segment lost 3 bases and the V segment lost 2 bases, leaving 10 bases of the junction unmatched. CDR3 length: 17 residues. Germline CDR1 is MGHDK and CDR2 is SYGVNS. The CDR3 coding sequence is TGTGCCAGCAGTGAACCCAGGTTGGCGGGAGGGGAAGAGACCCAGTACTTC. The encoded protein is CASSEPRLAGGEETQYF.

This clone was seen more than once but under ten times. The rearrangement links TRBV7-2 to TRBJ2-1; 7 bases agree with TRBD1. Per germline, CDR1 SGHTA and CDR2 FQGNSA. V trimming: 5 bases; J trimming: 5 bases; junction bases outside the gene matches: 6. CDR3 length equals 14 residues. CDR3 loop: CASSQTGTDNEQFF. Here the CDR3 DNA reads TGTGCCAGCAGCCAGACAGGGACCGACAATGAGCAGTTCTTC.

This clone was counted between two and nine times. The chain is built from TRBV27 and TRBJ2-1, with D tentatively TRBD1 (5 bases). V was trimmed by 6 bases and J by 2 bases, leaving 17 bases between them. The CDR3 length is 16 residues. From germline, CDR1 is MNHEY and CDR2 SMNVEV (reference sequence). The CDR3 DNA reads as TGTGCCAGCAGCTTGGTTTGGGGCACTACCTACAATGAGCAGTTCTTC. Protein sequence: CASSLVWGTTYNEQFF.

The genes are TRBV28 and TRBJ2-1; D remains unclear. The V gene's germline CDR1 is MDHEN and CDR2 SYDVKM. Trimming pared 4 bases from V and 13 bases from J, leaving 17 bases between. The CDR3 has 13 residues. The CDR3 DNA reads as TGTGCCAGCAGTTCCCCTGGTCTGAGGAAACAGTTCTTC. Encoded protein: CASSSPGLRKQFF.

This clone has just a few counts. J is TRBJ1-4 and V is TRBV6-5; D uncertain. Germline loops: CDR1 MNHEY, CDR2 SVGAGI. The CDR3 runs 15 residues. The V end was cut by 6 bases, the J end by 6 bases, with 17 bases between. The CDR3 bases are TGTGCCAGCAGCTCCACGGTTAACAGAGATGAAAAACTGTTTTTT. Translating it yields CASSSTVNRDEKLFF.

The genes are TRBV18 and TRBJ1-1, with D perhaps TRBD1 (6 bases). CDR1 and CDR2 (germline): KGHSH, LQKENI. The ends were cut back, 6 bases at V and 0 bases at J, with 17 bases in the middle. The CDR3 runs to 16 residues. DNA of the CDR3: TGTGCCAGCTCCCGAACACAGGGTTCCATGAACACTGAAGCTTTCTTT. Protein: CASSRTQGSMNTEAFF.

This clone was found a few times. This chain's CDR3 is CASSKAGEPYEQYF. The DNA for the CDR3 is TGTGCCAGCTCTAAGGCGGGAGAGCCCTACGAGCAGTACTTC. The V call is TRBV18, the J call TRBJ2-7, with 7 bases lining up with TRBD2. This CDR3 comprises 14 residues. Germline V lookup: CDR1 KGHSH, CDR2 LQKENI. V lost 6 bases, J lost 2 bases, and 7 bases stayed unmatched.

DNA of the CDR3: TGTGCCAGCAGCACGCTTCAGGCAATCCTAGAGCCGAATGAGCAGTTCTTC. This encodes CASSTLQAILEPNEQFF. The gene calls are TRBV11-2 and TRBJ2-1; D is unresolved. The V gene's germline CDR1 is SGHAT and CDR2 FQNNGV. The CDR3 totals 17 residues. The V end lost 5 bases, the J end lost 7 bases, and 24 bases lay between the germline ends. Filled out from reference TRBV11-2 and TRBJ2-1, the complete variable domain reads EAGVAQSPRYKIIEKRQSVAFWCNPISGHATLYWYQQILGQGPKLLIQFQNNGVVDDSQLPKDRFSAERLKGVDSTLKIQPAKLEDSAVYLCASSTLQAILEPNEQFFGPGTRLTVL.

This clone was detected only a few times. The V call is TRBV27, the J call TRBJ2-7, with 8 nucleotides matching TRBD2. The CDR3 is 15 residues long. The V and J ends lost 5 bases and 2 bases, in that order; junction bases with no gene match: 8. In germline, CDR1 is MNHEY, CDR2 SMNVEV (reference sequence). The CDR3 nucleotides are TGTGCCAGCAGTGCCAGCGGGAGTCCCACCTACGAGCAGTACTTC. Residues: CASSASGSPTYEQYF.

This clone was seen a handful of times. This chain links TRBV19 with TRBJ1-2; D gene ambiguous. This CDR3 has 11 amino acids. Per the germline V gene, CDR1 is LNHDA and CDR2 is SQIVND (reference sequence). V was shortened by 6 bases and J by 2 bases, with 4 bases between the two germline ends. This CDR3 is CASSENYGYTF. The CDR3 DNA reads as TGTGCCAGTAGCGAGAACTATGGCTACACCTTC.

The genes are TRBV2 and TRBJ1-4; D uncertain. The ends were cut back, 3 bases at V and 7 bases at J, with 3 bases in the middle. CDR3 size: 11 residues. From germline, CDR1 is SNHLY and CDR2 FYNNEI. The CDR3 DNA follows: TGTGCCAGCAGTGAGCGTGAAAAACTGTTTTTT. Translating it yields CASSEREKLFF.